This T cell receptor (beta chain) was sequenced for a study of CD8 T cells in ankylosing spondylitis (dated by TCRdb to about 2017). As for the study more broadly: The study profiled T cell receptor beta repertoires in healthy donors and ankylosing spondylitis patients to find disease-linked TCR variants. The whole study cohort included 108 healthy donors and 25 or so ankylosing spondylitis patients. Peripheral blood was sampled, and synovial fluid was additionally collected from ankylosing spondylitis patients. Results and caveats for the whole study, not just this receptor: A TCR beta motif of about 8 highly homologous amino acid variants appeared characteristic of blood from ankylosing spondylitis patients. The disease-linked clones were reported as significantly enriched in matched synovial fluid samples from ankylosing spondylitis patients. Some of the motif variants had been reported before in the synovial fluid and blood of reactive arthritis patients, a finding that suggests common disease-initiation mechanisms. The disease-linked clones showed a CD8+ phenotype and occurred at relatively low frequencies in peripheral blood.

The CDR3 measures 14 amino acids from cysteine to phenylalanine. Only the CDR3 region is kept as DNA, spanning 42 bases read in frame from base 1. V is pared back by 0 bases and J by 0 bases, with 1 base lying between the germline termini. CDR1 SGDLS and CDR2 YYNGEE were looked up in the germline V gene. There are many counts of this clonotype. Its specific antigen is unknown. Per-base qualities were not stored, and no clone one base away is much larger. These reads were obtained on an Illumina HiSeq 2500. Quantitative 5'-RACE with molecular barcodes was the method used to prepare the TCR beta libraries. From the authors' description of their analysis: A new computational method, built on a probabilistic model of VDJ rearrangement, was used to identify disease-linked TCR variants. TCRdb itself trimmed the public reads at Q25 with fastp, ran MiXCR and retained productive beta chains. Duplicate CDR3 protein sequences are folded into a single record with the most common DNA and genes. The V and J calls were determined by TCRdb, not by the authors. For this sample the table gives around 220,000 distinct CDR3 sequences, of which over 9.5% were detected only once. The ten biggest clones cover roughly 23% of the sample.

This clonotype was sampled from a male donor with ankylosing spondylitis or in good health (not recorded which). This chain joins TRBV9 to TRBJ2-6, with the D gene uncertain. The specimen sequenced was blood, either unsorted or a sorted T cell fraction (not recorded which). CDR3 sequence: CASSVDSGANVLTF. The bases read TGTGCCAGCAGCGTAGACTCTGGGGCCAACGTCCTGACTTTC.